What follows is one T cell receptor (beta chain) and its context. The antigen remains unidentified. Combining iRepertoire HTBI primers with Arm-PCR of CDR3 regions, the authors built TCR beta libraries. MiXCR was run by TCRdb on the multiplex PCR reads, yielding one entry per CDR3 protein. The repertoire has more than 450,000 distinct CDR3 sequences, roughly 17% of them found once; the top ten carry more than 10%. This sample is part of a study of regulatory T cells in long-lasting Graves disease. Study outcomes and limitations: Accuracy was perhaps lowered by the small sample size. Persistent Graves' cases showed lower TCR diversity than newly diagnosed cases.

Time point in this sample: newly diagnosed GD, antithyroid drugs for less than 3 months. PBMCs were the source of the RNA used for TCR sequencing. CDR1 MGHDK and CDR2 SYGVNS come from the germline V gene. Trimming took off 3 bases at V and 1 base at J, with 9 bases between the two ends. The CDR3 contains 14 residues. This sample also appeared in a second study, on T cells in Graves' hyperthyroidism and ophthalmopathy. Per that paper: Carried out on the TCR CDR3, a first-round RT-PCR used the HTBI primer set.

The chain links TRBV25-1 to TRBJ2-5; tentative D call: TRBD1 (6 bases). The clonotype was recovered from a man in his forties with Graves disease. The sample here was peripheral blood mononuclear cells (PBMCs), taken at new diagnosis, from a patient treated with antithyroid drugs. The CDR3 coding sequence is TGTGCCAGCAGTGACCGGACAGCCCAAGAGACCCAGTACTTC. It codes for CASSDRTAQETQYF. The full variable domain, rest sourced from reference TRBV25-1 and TRBJ2-5, is EADIYQTPRYLVIGTGKKITLECSQTMGHDKMYWYQQDPGMELHLIHYSYGVNSTEKGDLSSESTVSRIRTEHFPLTLESARPSHTSQYLCASSDRTAQETQYFGPGTRLLVL.